Each of the 17 T cell receptor beta chains below was sequenced from the same sample in a study of blood T cells in healthy people across ages. The use of a sample-barcoded 5' primer and a J-beta primer mix characterized a second PCR of 7 to 11 cycles. TCRdb redid the calling of the 5' RACE reads with MiXCR, one entry per CDR3 protein. The sample consists of roughly 500,000 distinct CDR3 sequences, 25% to 30% of them appearing once. The source material was blood. These receptors all come from a woman in her seventies in good health.

The V gene is TRBV20-1, the J gene TRBJ2-3; a weak D match, TRBD1 (5 bases). Trimming took off 5 bases at V and 0 bases at J, with 12 bases between the two ends. Germline lookup yields CDR1 DFQATT and CDR2 SNEGSKA (reference sequence). The CDR3 is 14 amino acids. The CDR3 protein is CSASGHPSTDTQYF. DNA of the CDR3: TGCAGTGCTTCCGGACACCCTAGCACAGATACGCAGTATTTT.

The gene calls are TRBV4-3 and TRBJ2-1; 9 bases agree with TRBD1. V lost 0 bases to trimming and J lost 7 bases; unmatched junction nucleotides: 4. From germline, CDR1 is LGHNA and CDR2 YSLEER. The CDR3 has 15 amino acids. The CDR3 DNA reads TGCGCCAGCAGCCAAGATGACAGGGGGAGGAATGAGCAGTTCTTC. It specifies CASSQDDRGRNEQFF.

A few counts support this clonotype. The rearrangement links TRBV7-3 to TRBJ2-5, with TRBD2 as a possible D gene (6 bases). The CDR3 loop spans 14 amino acids. The germline V gene encodes CDR1 SGHTA and CDR2 FQGTGA. V lost 5 bases and J 2 bases, leaving 12 bases between the germline ends. The CDR3 bases are TGTGCCAGCAGCATCGGGGGAGGACAAGAGACCCAGTACTTC. Protein product: CASSIGGGQETQYF.

The chain employs TRBV6-2 or TRBV6-3 and TRBJ1-6; tentative D call: TRBD1 (5 bases). The germline CDR1 and CDR2 sequences are MNHEY and SVGEGT. CDR3 length: 13 residues. Trimming left V 8 bases short and J 10 bases short, with 15 bases between. The CDR3 bases are TGTGCCAGCTGTTTCTTGGGGGACTCACCCCTCCACTTT. This codes for CASCFLGDSPLHF.

This clonotype was seen a handful of times. The chain employs TRBV11-2 and TRBJ2-3, with D possibly TRBD1 on 5 matching bases. Trimming pared 4 bases from V and 3 bases from J, leaving 14 bases between. This CDR3 has 15 amino acids. Per the germline V gene, CDR1 is SGHAT and CDR2 is FQNNGV. The CDR3 region has the DNA TGTGCCAGCAGCTCAAGAGGAAGGGGTACAGATACGCAGTATTTT. It yields the protein CASSSRGRGTDTQYF. The whole variable domain, remainder taken from reference TRBV11-2 and TRBJ2-3, is EAGVAQSPRYKIIEKRQSVAFWCNPISGHATLYWYQQILGQGPKLLIQFQNNGVVDDSQLPKDRFSAERLKGVDSTLKIQPAKLEDSAVYLCASSSRGRGTDTQYFGPGTRLTVL.

In this sample, this clonotype turned up a few times. The CDR3: CASSLSPLSGGYGYTF. The CDR3 region has the DNA TGTGCCAGCAGCTTAAGTCCCCTTTCTGGAGGCTATGGCTACACCTTC. The rearrangement links TRBV7-2 to TRBJ1-2; D call uncertain. This CDR3 is built from 16 residues. Germline V gene sequence: CDR1 SGHTA, CDR2 FQGNSA. Deletions cut 2 bases from V and 4 bases from J, with 17 bases between.

This clonotype has a handful of counts. The J gene is TRBJ2-5, the V gene TRBV6-1; TRBD2 might be the D (5 bases). Per germline, CDR1 MNHNS and CDR2 SASEGT. V was clipped by 8 bases and J by 2 bases, with 18 bases between them. This CDR3 has 15 amino acids. The CDR3 is CASRLSRGPQETQYF. The CDR3 coding sequence is TGTGCCAGCCGCCTTAGTCGAGGGCCGCAAGAGACCCAGTACTTC.

This clonotype has more than one count but fewer than ten. CDR3 in amino acids: CASSHPLGGGNEQFF. The CDR3 region has the DNA TGCGCCAGCAGCCACCCTTTGGGGGGGGGAAATGAGCAGTTCTTC. This sequence joins TRBV4-3 and TRBJ2-5; TRBD2 aligns across 7 bases. With the DNA end fitting TRBJ2-1 better, the J assignment may be wrong. Germline assignment: CDR1 LGHNA and CDR2 YSLEER. The CDR3 has 15 amino acids.

This clonotype was found a few times. This chain connects TRBV2 to TRBJ2-5, with 8 nucleotides matching TRBD2. Germline loops: CDR1 SNHLY, CDR2 FYNNEI. CDR3 length equals 17 residues. Losses at the gene ends were 6 bases for V and 2 bases for J; bases not matched to a gene: 14. In DNA, the CDR3 is TGTGCCAGCAGGGAACGATCCGGCGGGGGGTCACAAGAGACCCAGTACTTC. Translation: CASRERSGGGSQETQYF.

This clonotype was seen only a few times. This sequence joins TRBV12-3 or TRBV12-4 and TRBJ2-7; D not resolved. V dropped 1 base and J dropped 7 bases, with 14 bases sitting between them. The CDR3 runs to 14 residues. The CDR3 loop reads CASSLDRTVREQYF. As DNA, the CDR3 is TGTGCCAGCAGTTTAGATAGGACGGTAAGGGAGCAGTACTTC.

The V gene is TRBV20-1, the J gene TRBJ2-7; 7 nucleotides align to TRBD2. With V trimmed by 5 bases and J by 2 bases, 9 bases remained unmatched. This CDR3 is built from 14 residues. Germline CDR1 DFQATT, CDR2 SNEGSKA (reference sequence). CDR3 sequence (DNA): TGCAGTGCTGGGGAGGGGAGTGTGGCCTACGAGCAGTACTTC. The encoded protein is CSAGEGSVAYEQYF.

This rearrangement joins TRBV7-2 to TRBJ1-2; D is unclear. The V end lost 8 bases, the J end lost 4 bases, and 14 bases lay between the germline ends. There are 13 residues in the CDR3. Per the germline V gene, CDR1 is SGHTA and CDR2 is FQGNSA. The CDR3 sequence: CASGSREIYGYTF. For the CDR3, the DNA is TGTGCCAGCGGAAGTAGAGAAATCTATGGCTACACCTTC.

This clonotype was detected many times. The V and J genes are TRBV3-1 and TRBJ2-7, with D unclear. The CDR3 runs 11 residues. Per the germline V gene, CDR1 is LGHDT and CDR2 is YNNKEL (reference sequence). The germline V and J ends were trimmed by 2 bases and 4 bases, with 3 bases remaining between them. CDR3 coding DNA: TGTGCCAGCAGCCAACGGTACGAGCAGTACTTC. It translates to CASSQRYEQYF.

The V gene is TRBV2, the J gene TRBJ1-2, with 9 bases lining up with TRBD1. Unmatched junction bases numbered 2, after V lost 5 bases and J lost 7 bases. The CDR3 sequence is 12 residues long. Germline V gene data show CDR1 as SNHLY and CDR2 as FYNNEI. CDR3 in DNA: TGTGCCAGCAGTTGGACAGGGGTTGGCTACACCTTC. Amino acid sequence: CASSWTGVGYTF.

The chain combines TRBV6-5 with TRBJ2-2; 7 nucleotides agree with TRBD1. Trimming cost V 5 bases and J 0 bases; bases outside gene matches: 3. Germline CDR1 is MNHEY and CDR2 is SVGAGI. This CDR3 has 15 amino acids. The CDR3 spells CASSVDRANTGELFF. The CDR3 region has the DNA TGTGCCAGCAGTGTCGACAGGGCGAACACCGGGGAGCTGTTTTTT.

The sample holds a few counts of this clonotype. The V and J genes are TRBV7-3 and TRBJ1-1; TRBD1 agrees at 9 bases. The CDR3 is made up of 13 amino acids. V shed 5 bases, J shed 4 bases, and the junction held 2 bases outside the gene matches. CDR1 is SGHTA, CDR2 FQGTGA, per germline. CDR3 protein: CASSRDRVTEAFF. DNA for the CDR3: TGTGCCAGCAGCCGGGACAGGGTCACTGAAGCTTTCTTT. Together with reference TRBV7-3 and TRBJ1-1, the CDR3 gives the full variable domain: GAGVSQTPSNKVTEKGKYVELRCDPISGHTALYWYRQSLGQGPEFLIYFQGTGAADDSGLPNDRFFAVRPEGSVSTLKIQRTERGDSAVYLCASSRDRVTEAFFGQGTRLTVV.

This clonotype has only a few counts. One end of the junction varies from germline; a read error may be responsible. The CDR3 reads CAINESKGNTGELFF. The CDR3 DNA follows: TGTGCCATCAATGAGTCGAAAGGGAACACCGGGGAGCTGTTTTTT. V usage is TRBV10-3 and J usage is TRBJ2-2; no reliable D call. The CDR3 is 15 residues long. Germline V CDR1 and CDR2: ENHRY, SYGVKD.